This entry lists 11 T cell receptor beta chains sequenced from one sample in a study of blood T cell repertoires in COVID-19 (dated by TCRdb to about 2020). The receptor library was made with the immunoSEQ multiplex PCR assay. TCRdb obtained this table from immuneACCESS and retained in-frame rearrangements with V and J assigned. These tables miss some clones; where compared with another copy, unresolved V genes account for less than half of the shortfall, and the remainder is unexplained. Recorded for this sample are under 20,000 clones; roughly 82% of them occurred a single time. The ten largest clones represent 20% to 25% of the sample. Source material: peripheral blood. Receptors originate from a man at least 80 years old with active COVID-19.

The V call is TRBV30, the J call TRBJ1-2, with D hard to call. Deletions cut 0 bases from V and 7 bases from J, with 6 bases between. This CDR3 region has 11 residues. CDR1 and CDR2 (germline): GTSNPN, SVGIG (reference sequence). CDR3 region: CAWSVPSGYTF. The DNA of the CDR3 is TGTGCCTGGAGTGTCCCGAGTGGCTACACCTTC.

In DNA, the CDR3 is TGCGCCAGCGGAGGGGTTGGTACCGGGGAGCTGTTTTTT. Translated: CASGGVGTGELFF. J is TRBJ2-2 and V is TRBV10-2; TRBD2 is a possible D gene (6 bases). The CDR3 spans 13 residues. Per the germline V gene, CDR1 is WSHSY and CDR2 is SAAADI. V lost 8 bases and J 5 bases, leaving 12 bases between the germline ends.

This clone appeared a single time. The genes are TRBV18 and TRBJ2-7; 8 bases fit TRBD1. The CDR3 runs to 16 residues. Looked up from germline, CDR1 is KGHSH and CDR2 is LQKENI. Trimming removed 4 bases from V and 2 bases from J; junction bases left unmatched: 10. CDR3 nucleotides: TGTGCCAGCTCACAACTCCGGGACAGGCGAGCCTACGAGCAGTACTTC. It translates to CASSQLRDRRAYEQYF.

J is TRBJ1-2 and V is TRBV28; maybe TRBD1 (5 bases). V was shortened by 6 bases and J by 4 bases, with 12 bases between the two germline ends. Germline V gene lookup returns CDR1 MDHEN and CDR2 SYDVKM. The CDR3 sequence is 13 residues long. DNA for the CDR3: TGTGCCAGCAGCTTGACAGCTCTCTATGGCTACACCTTC. This translates into CASSLTALYGYTF.

V gene TRBV5-5 combines with J gene TRBJ2-7, with 7 bases lining up with TRBD2. The germline gives CDR1 SGHKS, CDR2 YYEKEE (reference sequence). The CDR3 sequence is 15 residues long. The V gene end was trimmed by 0 bases and the J gene end by 2 bases; junction bases not matched to a gene: 5. This chain's CDR3 is CASSLAAGRAYEQYF. DNA for the CDR3: TGTGCCAGCAGCTTGGCCGCTGGGAGGGCCTACGAGCAGTACTTC. Full variable domain (remainder filled in from reference TRBV5-5 and TRBJ2-7): DAGVTQSPTHLIKTRGQQVTLRCSPISGHKSVSWYQQVLGQGPQFIFQYYEKEERGRGNFPDRFSARQFPNYSSELNVNALLLGDSALYLCASSLAAGRAYEQYFGPGTRLTVT.

This chain links TRBV5-1 with TRBJ2-3; D might be TRBD1 (6 bases). The CDR3 consists of 12 residues. From germline, CDR1 is SGHRS and CDR2 YFSETQ. V dropped 2 bases and J dropped 5 bases, with 6 bases sitting between them. The CDR3 DNA is TGCGCCAGCAGCTTACAGGGAGATACGCAGTATTTT. This codes for CASSLQGDTQYF.

This clone has just one count. V gene TRBV5-1 combines with J gene TRBJ2-3; 9 bases agree with TRBD1. CDR3 size: 15 residues. Germline-derived CDR1 and CDR2 are SGHRS and YFSETQ. V shed 5 bases and J 5 bases; nucleotides not matched to a gene: 9. The DNA for the CDR3 is TGCGCCAGCAGTTCTGACAGGGGGGCCCTAGATACGCAGTATTTT. Encoded protein: CASSSDRGALDTQYF.

The chain links TRBV19 to TRBJ2-1, with TRBD2 identical over 7 bases. The ends lost 8 bases at V and 2 bases at J; junction bases unmatched: 6. CDR1 and CDR2 (germline): LNHDA, SQIVND (reference sequence). This CDR3 is 14 amino acids long. CDR3 amino acids: CASRGEQAYNEQFF. The CDR3 coding sequence is TGTGCCAGTCGGGGGGAACAGGCCTACAATGAGCAGTTCTTC. Looking up the rest from reference TRBV19 and TRBJ2-1 gives the full variable domain: DGGITQSPKYLFRKEGQNVTLSCEQNLNHDAMYWYRQDPGQGLRLIYYSQIVNDFQKGDIAEGYSVSREKKESFPLTVTSAQKNPTAFYLCASRGEQAYNEQFFGPGTRLTVL.

This clone was seen once. The genes are TRBV5-1 and TRBJ2-3, with 11 nucleotides matching TRBD1. This CDR3 is 16 amino acids long. CDR1 and CDR2 (germline): SGHRS, YFSETQ. Unmatched junction bases numbered 8, after V lost 4 bases and J lost 4 bases. The CDR3 DNA reads as TGCGCCAGCAGCGAAACGGGACAGGGGGTCGCAGATACGCAGTATTTT. Its translation is CASSETGQGVADTQYF. Full variable domain (remainder filled in from reference TRBV5-1 and TRBJ2-3): KAGVTQTPRYLIKTRGQQVTLSCSPISGHRSVSWYQQTPGQGLQFLFEYFSETQRNKGNFPGRFSGRQFSNSRSEMNVSTLELGDSALYLCASSETGQGVADTQYFGPGTRLTVL.

The V gene is TRBV5-4, the J gene TRBJ2-3; D uncertain. The ends were cut back, 4 bases at V and 2 bases at J, with 11 bases in the middle. Per the germline V gene, CDR1 is SGHNT and CDR2 is YYREEE (reference sequence). CDR3 length: 14 amino acids. The DNA for the CDR3 is TGTGCCAGCAGCCCTCGGTCCTTCACAGATACGCAGTATTTT. It encodes CASSPRSFTDTQYF.

The J gene is TRBJ2-4, the V gene TRBV27; 9 bases match TRBD1. Germline values: CDR1 MNHEY, CDR2 SMNVEV (reference sequence). The CDR3 spans 16 residues. Germline trimming cut 6 bases from V and 6 bases from J; bases unmatched to any gene: 12. The DNA of the CDR3 is TGTGCCAGCAGCGCAACCGCCGGGACAGGGTTAAACATTCAGTACTTC. Its protein product is CASSATAGTGLNIQYF.